This T cell receptor (beta chain) stems from a study of T cells after yellow fever vaccination. This clonotype was seen a few times. The antigen remains undetermined. Germline CDR1 and CDR2: DFQATT and SNEGSKA (reference sequence). Trimming left V 4 bases short and J 2 bases short, with 15 bases between. There are 14 residues in the CDR3. TCRdb analysed the 5' RACE reads with MiXCR anew, one entry per CDR3 protein. The data contain about 340,000 distinct CDR3 sequences, 9.5% to 15% of them singletons. Study conclusions and caveats: The secondary T-cell response peaked on day 5, not day 15, but was weaker.

The sequenced sample was CD4+ T cells sorted from PBMCs, obtained 15 days after the yellow fever booster vaccination. The chain couples TRBV20-1 to TRBJ2-7; perhaps TRBD1 as D (6 bases). This sequence was found in a man aged 18-30 years who received the YFV17D yellow fever vaccine. The DNA of the CDR3 is TGCAGTGCTACTCGAGGGGGAGAAGCCTACGAGCAGTACTTC. Its protein is CSATRGGEAYEQYF.